This T cell receptor (beta chain) was identified in a study of long-term antiretroviral therapy in people with HIV. This clone was detected only a few times. It was version v3.0 of the immunoSEQ assay that was run at survey level. Repertoires were generated with immunoSEQ multiplex PCR, while TCRdb's copy carries only in-frame clones and drops some. The sample consists of roughly 33,000 clones, around 78% of them appearing once. This CDR3 has 14 residues. Trimming removed 4 bases at V and 5 bases at J, with 12 bases between. From germline, CDR1 is GTSNPN and CDR2 SVGIG (reference sequence). This sample comprised unsorted PBMCs, obtained 3.1 years after starting antiretroviral therapy. The chain has TRBV30 and TRBJ1-6, with TRBD1 as a possible D gene (5 bases). This receptor was taken from a woman between 45 and 60 years old with HIV. The CDR3 nucleotides read TGTGCCTGGATGACCGGACAACATAATTCACCCCTCCACTTT. Encoded protein: CAWMTGQHNSPLHF.